Sequencing of this T cell receptor (beta chain) was carried out in a study of T-cell reconstitution after alpha-beta-depleted transplantation in children. In germline, CDR1 is MDHEN, CDR2 SYDVKM. This CDR3 region has 17 residues. The V and J ends lost 6 bases and 5 bases, in that order; junction bases with no gene match: 14. Preparation of the TCRbeta library involved a method that used unique molecular identifiers. TCRdb re-called the PCR reads through MiXCR, storing one row per CDR3 protein. The top ten clones hold around 4.5% of a sample with about 360,000 distinct CDR3 sequences, 13% of them seen once.

Sequences were derived from PBMCs, sampled from the stem cell graft. This TCR came from a human donor who donated a stem cell graft to a child with Fanconi anemia. The chain has TRBV28 and TRBJ2-1; 9 nucleotides line up with TRBD2. Here the CDR3 reads CASRETTGGGADNEQFF. The CDR3 DNA sequence: TGTGCCAGCAGGGAAACTACGGGCGGGGGGGCGGACAATGAGCAGTTCTTC.